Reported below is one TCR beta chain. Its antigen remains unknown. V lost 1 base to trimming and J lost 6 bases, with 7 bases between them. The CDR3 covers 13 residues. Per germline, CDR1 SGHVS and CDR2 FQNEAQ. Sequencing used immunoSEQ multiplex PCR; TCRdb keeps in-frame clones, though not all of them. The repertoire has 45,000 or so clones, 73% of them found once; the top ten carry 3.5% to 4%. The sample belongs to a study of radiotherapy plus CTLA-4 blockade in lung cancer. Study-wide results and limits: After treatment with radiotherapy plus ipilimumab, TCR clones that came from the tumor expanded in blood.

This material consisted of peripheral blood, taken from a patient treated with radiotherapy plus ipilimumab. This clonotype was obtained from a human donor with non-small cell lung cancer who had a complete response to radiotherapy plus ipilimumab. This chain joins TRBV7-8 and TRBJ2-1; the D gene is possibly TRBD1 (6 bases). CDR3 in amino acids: CASSLVGGNEQFF. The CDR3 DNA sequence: TGTGCCAGCAGCTTAGTAGGGGGCAATGAGCAGTTCTTC.